The 13 T cell receptor beta chains in this list originate from one sample, sequenced in a study of spatial heterogeneity in lung cancer. General study results and limits: Mutation counts in tumors were tracked by counts of expanded intratumoral alpha and beta TCRs.

Using its own MiXCR run on the 5' RACE reads, TCRdb lists one record per CDR3 protein. The repertoire holds about 9,800 distinct CDR3 sequences, with roughly 54% as singletons. These receptors have no known antigen. Time point: sample taken at primary tumor resection. The specimen was lung tumor tissue, collected at surgery. The receptors stem from a female donor with early-stage non-small cell lung cancer.

J is TRBJ2-1 and V is TRBV11-2, with unresolved D. Germline CDR1 is SGHAT and CDR2 is FQNNGV. This CDR3 spans 15 amino acids. The V end was cut by 5 bases, the J end by 1 base, with 12 bases between. Written as DNA, the CDR3 is TGTGCCAGCAGCCACGGACGGTATTCCTACAATGAGCAGTTCTTC. Its protein is CASSHGRYSYNEQFF.

This clonotype has only one observation. The chain has TRBV5-4 and TRBJ2-5; a weak D match, TRBD2 (6 bases). The CDR3 totals 13 residues. The V gene's germline CDR1 is SGHNT and CDR2 YYREEE (reference sequence). V was clipped by 1 base and J by 5 bases, with 9 bases between them. CDR3 loop: CASSLRGWETQYF. In DNA form, the CDR3 reads TGTGCCAGCAGCTTGCGGGGGTGGGAGACCCAGTACTTC.

The chain couples TRBV6-5 to TRBJ1-2, with D possibly TRBD1 on 5 matching bases. Per the germline V gene, CDR1 is MNHEY and CDR2 is SVGAGI. Between the trimmed V and J ends, which lost 4 bases and 0 bases, there was a span of 9 bases. CDR3 length: 14 residues. The CDR3 loop reads CASSSTVANYGYTF. The CDR3 nucleotides read TGTGCCAGCAGTTCGACAGTAGCTAACTATGGCTACACCTTC.

The V call is TRBV5-1, the J call TRBJ2-6; a weak D match, TRBD2 (6 bases). The CDR3 has 17 residues. V lost 0 bases, J lost 4 bases, and 14 bases lay in between. From germline, CDR1 is SGHRS and CDR2 YFSETQ. The CDR3 coding sequence is TGCGCCAGCAGCTTGGCCATCGGGGGTGCCGGGGCCAACGTCCTGACTTTC. Translating it yields CASSLAIGGAGANVLTF.

This clonotype turned up a few times. J is TRBJ2-1 and V is TRBV4-2; 8 nucleotides match TRBD2. CDR1 and CDR2 (germline): LGHNA, YNFKEQ. With V trimmed by 1 base and J by 5 bases, 7 bases remained unmatched. CDR3 size: 16 residues. CDR3 in amino acids: CASSQGEGLEHNEQFF. The CDR3 coding sequence is TGTGCCAGCAGCCAAGGTGAGGGACTAGAACACAATGAGCAGTTCTTC.

This chain connects TRBV28 to TRBJ2-6; D unclear. The V gene lost 6 bases and the J gene lost 2 bases, with 11 bases spanning the gap. Germline V lookup: CDR1 MDHEN, CDR2 SYDVKM. The CDR3 is made up of 15 amino acids. CDR3 sequence (DNA): TGTGCCAGCAGCCCACAGAGCCCTGGGGCCAACGTCCTGACTTTC. Amino acid sequence: CASSPQSPGANVLTF.

This clonotype has only a few counts. V and J are TRBV12-3 or TRBV12-4 and TRBJ2-5, with a tentative D call TRBD2 (6 bases). CDR3 length: 19 amino acids. Trimming stripped 9 bases from V and 4 bases from J, with 33 bases between. CDR3 residues: CARQEKEDIGPGLRETQYF. In DNA form, the CDR3 reads TGTGCCAGACAAGAAAAAGAGGACATAGGGCCGGGACTCCGAGAGACCCAGTACTTC.

This chain links TRBV7-8 with TRBJ2-1; TRBD2 is a possible D gene (7 bases). V was pared by 3 bases and J by 2 bases, with 23 bases between. Germline CDR1 and CDR2: SGHVS and FQNEAQ. This CDR3 contains 19 residues. The CDR3 coding sequence is TGTGCCAGCAGCTTTGGGTACGGGAGGCTCGGGGGGCCCTACAATGAGCAGTTCTTC. This codes for CASSFGYGRLGGPYNEQFF. The complete variable domain, with remaining parts taken from reference TRBV7-8 and TRBJ2-1, reads GAGVSQSPRYKVAKRGQDVALRCDPISGHVSLFWYQQALGQGPEFLTYFQNEAQLDKSGLPSDRFFAERPEGSVSTLKIQRTQQEDSAVYLCASSFGYGRLGGPYNEQFFGPGTRLTVL.

In this sample, this clonotype turned up a few times. V is TRBV2 and J is TRBJ1-2; TRBD1 is a possible D gene (6 bases). V lost 4 bases to trimming and J lost 5 bases, with 11 bases between them. The CDR3 runs 13 residues. Germline V gene data show CDR1 as SNHLY and CDR2 as FYNNEI. The CDR3 loop reads CASSARTDYGYTF. The CDR3 DNA is TGTGCCAGCAGTGCAAGGACAGATTATGGCTACACCTTC.

This chain joins TRBV4-2 and TRBJ2-5, with 7 bases identical to TRBD2. Germline V CDR1 and CDR2: LGHNA, YNFKEQ. Trimming at V came to 5 bases and at J to 1 base, leaving 7 bases not matched to a gene. CDR3 length: 15 amino acids. This CDR3 reads CASSKERGSQETQYF. The CDR3 DNA is TGTGCCAGCAGCAAGGAGCGGGGTTCCCAAGAGACCCAGTACTTC.

The V gene is TRBV20-1, the J gene TRBJ2-5; D gene uncertain. Looked up from germline, CDR1 is DFQATT and CDR2 is SNEGSKA (reference sequence). The CDR3 contains 11 residues. Trimming shortened V by 2 bases and J by 4 bases, and 5 bases separated the two germline ends. The CDR3 reads CSARTGETQYF. CDR3 nucleotide sequence: TGCAGTGCTAGAACCGGAGAGACCCAGTACTTC.

This clonotype appeared a few times. This rearrangement joins TRBV11-2 to TRBJ2-7; no reliable D call. CDR3 length: 16 amino acids. Germline V gene lookup returns CDR1 SGHAT and CDR2 FQNNGV. V lost 1 base and J 0 bases, leaving 13 bases between the germline ends. The DNA for the CDR3 is TGTGCCAGCAGCTTAGGGAGAGGTCCAAGCTCCTACGAGCAGTACTTC. Encoded protein: CASSLGRGPSSYEQYF. Using reference TRBV11-2 and TRBJ2-7 for the parts outside the CDR3, the full variable domain is EAGVAQSPRYKIIEKRQSVAFWCNPISGHATLYWYQQILGQGPKLLIQFQNNGVVDDSQLPKDRFSAERLKGVDSTLKIQPAKLEDSAVYLCASSLGRGPSSYEQYFGPGTRLTVT.

The chain couples TRBV3-1 to TRBJ2-7; D is possibly TRBD2 (5 bases). Trimming stripped 3 bases from V and 3 bases from J, with 15 bases between. CDR1 LGHDT and CDR2 YNNKEL come from the germline V gene (reference sequence). The CDR3 consists of 15 residues. The CDR3 sequence: CASSHRWMGSYEQYF. Written as DNA, the CDR3 is TGTGCCAGCAGCCACCGGTGGATGGGGAGCTACGAGCAGTACTTC.